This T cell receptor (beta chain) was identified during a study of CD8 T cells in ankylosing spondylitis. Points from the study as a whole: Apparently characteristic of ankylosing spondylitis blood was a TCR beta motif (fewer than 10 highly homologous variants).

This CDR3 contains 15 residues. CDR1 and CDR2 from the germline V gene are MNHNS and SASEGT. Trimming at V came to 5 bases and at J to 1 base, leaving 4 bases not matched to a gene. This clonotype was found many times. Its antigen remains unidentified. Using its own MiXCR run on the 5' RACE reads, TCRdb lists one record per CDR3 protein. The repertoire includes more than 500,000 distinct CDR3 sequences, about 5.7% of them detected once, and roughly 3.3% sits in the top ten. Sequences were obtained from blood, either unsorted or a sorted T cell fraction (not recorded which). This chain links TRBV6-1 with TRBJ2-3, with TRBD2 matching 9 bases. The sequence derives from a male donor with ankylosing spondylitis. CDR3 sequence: CASSPQRGGTDTQYF. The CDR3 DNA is TGTGCCAGCAGTCCCCAGCGGGGGGGCACAGATACGCAGTATTTT.